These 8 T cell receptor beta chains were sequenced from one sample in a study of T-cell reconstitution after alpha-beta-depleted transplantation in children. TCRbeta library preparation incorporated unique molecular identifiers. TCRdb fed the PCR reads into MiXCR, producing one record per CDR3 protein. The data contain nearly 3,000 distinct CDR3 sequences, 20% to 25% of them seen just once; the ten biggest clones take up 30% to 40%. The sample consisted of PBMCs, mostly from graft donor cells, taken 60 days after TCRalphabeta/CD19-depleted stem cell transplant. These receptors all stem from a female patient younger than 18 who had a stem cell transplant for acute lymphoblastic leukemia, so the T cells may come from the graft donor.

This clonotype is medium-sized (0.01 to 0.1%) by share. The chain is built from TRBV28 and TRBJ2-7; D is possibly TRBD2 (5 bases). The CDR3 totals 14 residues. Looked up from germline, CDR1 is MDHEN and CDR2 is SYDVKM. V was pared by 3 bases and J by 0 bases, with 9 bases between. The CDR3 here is CASSLWEPSYEQYF. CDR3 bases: TGTGCCAGCAGTTTGTGGGAGCCCTCCTACGAGCAGTACTTC.

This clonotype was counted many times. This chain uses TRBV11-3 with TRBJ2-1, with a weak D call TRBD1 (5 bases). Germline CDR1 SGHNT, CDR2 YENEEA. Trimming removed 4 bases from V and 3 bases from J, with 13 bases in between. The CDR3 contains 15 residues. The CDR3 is CASSWGQGYYNEQFF. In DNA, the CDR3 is TGTGCCAGCAGCTGGGGTCAGGGCTACTACAATGAGCAGTTCTTC.

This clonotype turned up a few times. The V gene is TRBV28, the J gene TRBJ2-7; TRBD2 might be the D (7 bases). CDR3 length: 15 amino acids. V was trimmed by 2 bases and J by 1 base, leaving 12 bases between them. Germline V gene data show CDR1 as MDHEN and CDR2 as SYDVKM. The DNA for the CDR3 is TGTGCCAGCAGTTTAAGGGGGGGCGGTTCCTACGAGCAGTACTTC. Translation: CASSLRGGGSYEQYF. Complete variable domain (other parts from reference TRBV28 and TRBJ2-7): DVKVTQSSRYLVKRTGEKVFLECVQDMDHENMFWYRQDPGLGLRLIYFSYDVKMKEKGDIPEGYSVSREKKERFSLILESASTNQTSMYLCASSLRGGGSYEQYFGPGTRLTVT.

The CDR3 protein is CASSHPATGANTGELFF. Written as DNA, the CDR3 is TGTGCCAGCAGTCATCCGGCGACAGGGGCGAACACCGGGGAGCTGTTTTTT. The chain uses TRBV27 and TRBJ2-2; 8 bases are a match to TRBD1. Trimming cost V 5 bases and J 0 bases; bases outside gene matches: 8. Per germline, CDR1 MNHEY and CDR2 SMNVEV (reference sequence). CDR3 size: 17 residues.

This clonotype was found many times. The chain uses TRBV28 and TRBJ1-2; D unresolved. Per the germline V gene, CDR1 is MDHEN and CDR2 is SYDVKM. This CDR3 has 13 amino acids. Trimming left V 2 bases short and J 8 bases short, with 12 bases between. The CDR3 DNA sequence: TGTGCCAGCAGTTTAAGGCCCGATTGGGGCTACACCTTC. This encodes CASSLRPDWGYTF.

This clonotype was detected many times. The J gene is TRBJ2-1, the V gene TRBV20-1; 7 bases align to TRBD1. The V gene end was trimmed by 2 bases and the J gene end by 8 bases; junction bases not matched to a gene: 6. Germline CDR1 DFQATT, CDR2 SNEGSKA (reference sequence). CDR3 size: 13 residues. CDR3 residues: CSARTYRGYEQFF. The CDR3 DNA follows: TGCAGTGCTAGAACCTACAGGGGTTATGAGCAGTTCTTC.

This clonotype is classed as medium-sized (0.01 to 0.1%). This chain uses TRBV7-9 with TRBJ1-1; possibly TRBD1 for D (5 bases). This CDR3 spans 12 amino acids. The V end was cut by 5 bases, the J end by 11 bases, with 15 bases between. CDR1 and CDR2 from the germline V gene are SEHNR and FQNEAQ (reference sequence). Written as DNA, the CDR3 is TGTGCCAGCAGCCGGTGGGGCCGAAACGCTTTCTTT. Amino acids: CASSRWGRNAFF.

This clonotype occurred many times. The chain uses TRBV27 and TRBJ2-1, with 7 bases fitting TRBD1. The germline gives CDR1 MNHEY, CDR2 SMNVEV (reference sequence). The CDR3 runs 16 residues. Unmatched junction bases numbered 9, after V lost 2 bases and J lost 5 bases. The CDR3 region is CASSLIAGGADNEQFF. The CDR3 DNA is TGTGCCAGCAGTTTAATTGCAGGGGGTGCTGACAATGAGCAGTTCTTC.